The present entry profiles one TCR beta chain with its context. Its antigen is not known. Donors were drawn from the approximately 120-subject validation cohort, separate from the approximately 680-subject first cohort. Trimming at V came to 6 bases and at J to 8 bases, leaving 5 bases not matched to a gene. CDR3 size: 13 residues. Germline V lookup: CDR1 MNHNS, CDR2 SASEGT. The data derive from a study of cytomegalovirus exposure and HLA in healthy donors. Study-level results: The classifier reportedly diagnosed cytomegalovirus status with high specificity and sensitivity. A list of around 150 TCR beta chains associated with cytomegalovirus was given.

Repertoires were generated with immunoSEQ multiplex PCR, while TCRdb's copy carries only in-frame clones and drops some. The table has approximately 200,000 clones, roughly 88% seen once. Material: PBMCs. The clonotype comes from a young woman in good health and CMV-seronegative. The chain carries TRBV6-1 and TRBJ1-4, with TRBD1 matching over 8 bases. CDR3 loop: CASSLDRGEKLFF. As DNA, the CDR3 is TGTGCCAGCAGCCTCGACAGGGGCGAAAAACTGTTTTTT.